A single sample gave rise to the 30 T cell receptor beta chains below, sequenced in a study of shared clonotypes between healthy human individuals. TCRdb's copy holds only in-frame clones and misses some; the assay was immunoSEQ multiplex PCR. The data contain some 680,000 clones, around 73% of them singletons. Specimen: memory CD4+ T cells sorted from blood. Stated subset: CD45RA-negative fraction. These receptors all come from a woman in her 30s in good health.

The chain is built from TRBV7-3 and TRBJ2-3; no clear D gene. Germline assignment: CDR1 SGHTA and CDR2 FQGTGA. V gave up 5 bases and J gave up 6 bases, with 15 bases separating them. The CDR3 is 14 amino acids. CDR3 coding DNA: TGTGCCAGCAGCCCACTTGGGGTACTCGATACGCAGTATTTT. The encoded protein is CASSPLGVLDTQYF.

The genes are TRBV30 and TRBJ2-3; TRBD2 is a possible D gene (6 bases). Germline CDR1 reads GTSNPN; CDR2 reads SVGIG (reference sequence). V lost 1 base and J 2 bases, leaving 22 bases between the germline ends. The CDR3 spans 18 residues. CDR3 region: CAWSAGWLADTNTDTQYF. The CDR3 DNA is TGTGCCTGGAGTGCGGGATGGTTAGCGGATACCAACACAGATACGCAGTATTTT.

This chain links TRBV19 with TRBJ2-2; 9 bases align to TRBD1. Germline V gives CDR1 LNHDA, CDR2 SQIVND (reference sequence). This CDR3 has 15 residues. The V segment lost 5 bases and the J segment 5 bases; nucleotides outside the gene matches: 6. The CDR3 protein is CASSVLQGATGELFF. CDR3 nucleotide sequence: TGTGCCAGTAGTGTTCTACAGGGGGCTACCGGGGAGCTGTTTTTT.

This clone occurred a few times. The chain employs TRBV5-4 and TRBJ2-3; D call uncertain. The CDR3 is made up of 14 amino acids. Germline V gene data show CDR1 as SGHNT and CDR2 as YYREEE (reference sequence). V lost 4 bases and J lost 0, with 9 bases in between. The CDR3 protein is CASSPHISTDTQYF. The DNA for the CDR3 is TGTGCCAGCAGCCCGCATATCAGCACAGATACGCAGTATTTT.

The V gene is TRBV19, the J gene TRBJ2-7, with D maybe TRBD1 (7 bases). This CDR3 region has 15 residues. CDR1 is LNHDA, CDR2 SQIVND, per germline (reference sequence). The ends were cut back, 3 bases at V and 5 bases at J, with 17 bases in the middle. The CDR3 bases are TGTGCCAGTAGTATGCCGACAGGGAGGAGGAACGAGCAGTACTTC. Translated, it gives CASSMPTGRRNEQYF.

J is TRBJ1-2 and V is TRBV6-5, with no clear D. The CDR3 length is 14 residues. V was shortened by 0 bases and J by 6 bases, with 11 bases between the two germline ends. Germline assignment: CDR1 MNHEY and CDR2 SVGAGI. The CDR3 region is CASSYSIDSNGYTF. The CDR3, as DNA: TGTGCCAGCAGTTACTCGATTGACTCCAATGGCTACACCTTC.

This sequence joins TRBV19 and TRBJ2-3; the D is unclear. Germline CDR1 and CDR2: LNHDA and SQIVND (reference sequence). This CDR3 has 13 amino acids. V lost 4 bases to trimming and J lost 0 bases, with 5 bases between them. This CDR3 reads CASSSPSTDTQYF. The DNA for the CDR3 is TGTGCCAGTAGTAGTCCTAGCACAGATACGCAGTATTTT. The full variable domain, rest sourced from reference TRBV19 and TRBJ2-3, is DGGITQSPKYLFRKEGQNVTLSCEQNLNHDAMYWYRQDPGQGLRLIYYSQIVNDFQKGDIAEGYSVSREKKESFPLTVTSAQKNPTAFYLCASSSPSTDTQYFGPGTRLTVL.

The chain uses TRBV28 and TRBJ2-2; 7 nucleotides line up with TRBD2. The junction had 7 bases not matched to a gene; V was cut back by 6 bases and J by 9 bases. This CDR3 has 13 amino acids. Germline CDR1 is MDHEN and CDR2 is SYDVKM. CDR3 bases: TGTGCCAGCAGGGAGCGGGATAGAAGGGAGCTGTTTTTT. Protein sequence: CASRERDRRELFF.

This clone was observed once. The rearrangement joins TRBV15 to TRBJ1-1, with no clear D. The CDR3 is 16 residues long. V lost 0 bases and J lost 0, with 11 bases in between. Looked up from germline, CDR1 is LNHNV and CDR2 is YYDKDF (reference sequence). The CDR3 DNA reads TGTGCCACCAGCAGAGATCTGGGCGGGTTGAACACTGAAGCTTTCTTT. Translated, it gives CATSRDLGGLNTEAFF.

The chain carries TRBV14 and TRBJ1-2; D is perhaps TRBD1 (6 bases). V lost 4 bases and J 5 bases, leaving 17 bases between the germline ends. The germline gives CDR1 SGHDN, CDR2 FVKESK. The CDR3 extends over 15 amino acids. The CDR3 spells CASSPTSGASYGYTF. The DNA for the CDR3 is TGTGCCAGCAGCCCTACTTCAGGGGCCTCGTATGGCTACACCTTC.

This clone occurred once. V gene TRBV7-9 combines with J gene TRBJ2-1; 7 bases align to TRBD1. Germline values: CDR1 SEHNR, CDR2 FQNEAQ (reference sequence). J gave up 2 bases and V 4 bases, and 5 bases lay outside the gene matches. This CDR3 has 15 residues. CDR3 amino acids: CASSSDRAAYNEQFF. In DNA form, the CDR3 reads TGTGCCAGCAGCTCCGACAGGGCGGCCTACAATGAGCAGTTCTTC.

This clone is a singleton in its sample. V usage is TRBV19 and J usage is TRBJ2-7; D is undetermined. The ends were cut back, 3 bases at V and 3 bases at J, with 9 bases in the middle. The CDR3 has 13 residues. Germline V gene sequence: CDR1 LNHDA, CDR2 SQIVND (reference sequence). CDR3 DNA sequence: TGTGCCAGTAGTATGGGCGAACACTACGAGCAGTACTTC. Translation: CASSMGEHYEQYF. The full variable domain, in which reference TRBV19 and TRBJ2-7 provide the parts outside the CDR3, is DGGITQSPKYLFRKEGQNVTLSCEQNLNHDAMYWYRQDPGQGLRLIYYSQIVNDFQKGDIAEGYSVSREKKESFPLTVTSAQKNPTAFYLCASSMGEHYEQYFGPGTRLTVT.

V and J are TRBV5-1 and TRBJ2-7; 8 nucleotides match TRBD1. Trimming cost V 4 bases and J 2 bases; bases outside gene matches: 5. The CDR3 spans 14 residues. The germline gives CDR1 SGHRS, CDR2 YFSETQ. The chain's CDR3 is CASSPQGGTYEQYF. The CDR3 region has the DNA TGCGCCAGCAGCCCACAGGGGGGCACCTACGAGCAGTACTTC.

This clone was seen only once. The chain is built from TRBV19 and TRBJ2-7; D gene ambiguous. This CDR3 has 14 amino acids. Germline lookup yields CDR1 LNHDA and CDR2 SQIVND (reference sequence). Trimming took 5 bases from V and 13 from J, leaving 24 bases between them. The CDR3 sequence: CASSAPRQDRSIYF. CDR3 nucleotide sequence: TGTGCCAGTAGTGCACCCCGCCAGGACCGTAGTATCTACTTC.

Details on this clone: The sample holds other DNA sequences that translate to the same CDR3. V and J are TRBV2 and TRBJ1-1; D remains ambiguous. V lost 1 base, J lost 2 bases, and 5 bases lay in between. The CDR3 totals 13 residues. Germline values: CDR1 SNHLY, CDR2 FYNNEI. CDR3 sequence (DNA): TGTGCCAGCAGTGAAGGGGGAAACACTGAAGCTTTCTTT. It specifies CASSEGGNTEAFF.

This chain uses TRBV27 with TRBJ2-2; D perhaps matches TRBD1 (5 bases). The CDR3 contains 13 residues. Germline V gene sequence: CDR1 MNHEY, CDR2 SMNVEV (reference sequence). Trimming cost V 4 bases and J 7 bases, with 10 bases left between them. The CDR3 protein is CASSSLGHGELFF. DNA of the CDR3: TGTGCCAGCAGTTCGTTGGGGCACGGGGAGCTGTTTTTT.

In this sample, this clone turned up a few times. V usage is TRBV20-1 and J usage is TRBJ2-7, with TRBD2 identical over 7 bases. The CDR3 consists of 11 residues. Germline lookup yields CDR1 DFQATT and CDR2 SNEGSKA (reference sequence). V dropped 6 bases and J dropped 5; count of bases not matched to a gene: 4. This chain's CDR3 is CSATGLDEQYF. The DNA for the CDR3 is TGCAGTGCCACCGGACTAGACGAGCAGTACTTC.

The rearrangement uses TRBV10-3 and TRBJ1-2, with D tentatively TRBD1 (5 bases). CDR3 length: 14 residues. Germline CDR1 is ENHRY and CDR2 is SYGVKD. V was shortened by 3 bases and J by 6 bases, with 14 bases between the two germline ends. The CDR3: CAISDGPGKDGYTF. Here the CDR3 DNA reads TGTGCCATCAGTGACGGTCCAGGGAAGGATGGCTACACCTTC.

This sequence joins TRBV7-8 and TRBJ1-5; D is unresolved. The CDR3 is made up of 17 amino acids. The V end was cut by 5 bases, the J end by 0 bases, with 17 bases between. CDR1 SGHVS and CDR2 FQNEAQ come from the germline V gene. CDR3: CASSQGEVDYSNQPQHF. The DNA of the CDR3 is TGTGCCAGCAGCCAAGGAGAGGTTGATTATAGCAATCAGCCCCAGCATTTT.

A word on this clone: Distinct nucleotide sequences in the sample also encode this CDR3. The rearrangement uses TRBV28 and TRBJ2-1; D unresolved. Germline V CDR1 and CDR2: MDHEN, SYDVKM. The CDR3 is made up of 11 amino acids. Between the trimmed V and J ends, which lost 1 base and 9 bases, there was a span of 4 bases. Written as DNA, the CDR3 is TGTGCCAGCAGTTTATCGCGTGAGCAGTTCTTC. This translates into CASSLSREQFF.

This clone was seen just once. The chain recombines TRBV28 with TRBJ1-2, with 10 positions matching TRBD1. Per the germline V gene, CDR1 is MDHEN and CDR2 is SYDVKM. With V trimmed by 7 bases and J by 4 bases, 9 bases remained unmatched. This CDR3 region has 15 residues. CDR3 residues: CASTSLGQGGYGYTF. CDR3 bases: TGTGCCAGCACCTCTTTAGGACAGGGGGGCTATGGCTACACCTTC.

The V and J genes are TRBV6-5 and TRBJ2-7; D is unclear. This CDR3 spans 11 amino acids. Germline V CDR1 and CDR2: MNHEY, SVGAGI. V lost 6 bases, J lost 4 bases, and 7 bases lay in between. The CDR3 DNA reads TGTGCCAGCAGGCATCTTTACGAGCAGTACTTC. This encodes CASRHLYEQYF.

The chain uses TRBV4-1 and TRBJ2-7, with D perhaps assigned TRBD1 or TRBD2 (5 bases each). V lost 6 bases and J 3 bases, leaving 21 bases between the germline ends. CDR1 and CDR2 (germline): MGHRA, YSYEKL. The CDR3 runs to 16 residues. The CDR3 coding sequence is TGCGCCAGCAGTCGCGCCGGGACGCAGACCATCTACGAGCAGTACTTC. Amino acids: CASSRAGTQTIYEQYF.

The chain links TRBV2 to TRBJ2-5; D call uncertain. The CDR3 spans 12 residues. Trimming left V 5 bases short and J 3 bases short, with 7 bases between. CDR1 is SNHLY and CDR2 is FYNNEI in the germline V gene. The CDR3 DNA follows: TGTGCCAGCAGTCTACAAGAAGAGACCCAGTACTTC. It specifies CASSLQEETQYF.

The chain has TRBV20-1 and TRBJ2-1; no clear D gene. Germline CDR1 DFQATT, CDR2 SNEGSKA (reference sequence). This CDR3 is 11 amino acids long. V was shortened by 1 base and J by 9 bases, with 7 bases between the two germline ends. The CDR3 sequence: CSARAPTEQFF. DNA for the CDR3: TGCAGTGCTAGAGCCCCCACTGAGCAGTTCTTC.

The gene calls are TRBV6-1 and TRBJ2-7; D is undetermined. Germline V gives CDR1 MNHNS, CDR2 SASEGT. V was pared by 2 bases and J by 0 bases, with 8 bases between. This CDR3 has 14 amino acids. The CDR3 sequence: CASSESWSSYEQYF. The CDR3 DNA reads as TGTGCCAGCAGTGAAAGTTGGAGCTCCTACGAGCAGTACTTC.

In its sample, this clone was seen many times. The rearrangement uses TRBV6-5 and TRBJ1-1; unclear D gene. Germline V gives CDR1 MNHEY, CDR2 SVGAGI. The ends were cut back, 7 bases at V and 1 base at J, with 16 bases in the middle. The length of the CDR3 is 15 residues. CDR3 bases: TGTGCCAGCATTGCTGCGTCGGTCGCGAACACTGAAGCTTTCTTT. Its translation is CASIAASVANTEAFF.

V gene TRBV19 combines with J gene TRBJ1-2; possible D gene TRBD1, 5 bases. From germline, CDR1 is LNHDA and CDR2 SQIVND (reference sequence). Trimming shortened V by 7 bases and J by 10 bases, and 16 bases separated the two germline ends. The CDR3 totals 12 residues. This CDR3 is CASTDRGVLYTF. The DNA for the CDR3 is TGTGCCAGTACCGACCGAGGGGTCCTCTACACCTTC.

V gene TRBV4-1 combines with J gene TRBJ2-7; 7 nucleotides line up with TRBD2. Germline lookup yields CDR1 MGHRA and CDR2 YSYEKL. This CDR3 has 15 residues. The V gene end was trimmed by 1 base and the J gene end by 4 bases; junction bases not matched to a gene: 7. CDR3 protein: CASSQVEAGKYEQYF. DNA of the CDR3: TGCGCCAGCAGCCAAGTGGAAGCGGGAAAATACGAGCAGTACTTC.

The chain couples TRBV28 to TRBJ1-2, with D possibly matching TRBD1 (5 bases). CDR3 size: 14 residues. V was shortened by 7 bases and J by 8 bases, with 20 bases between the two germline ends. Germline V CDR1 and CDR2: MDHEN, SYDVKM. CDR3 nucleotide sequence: TGTGCCAGCATCGATCGAGGACCCTGGGGGGGCTACACCTTC. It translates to CASIDRGPWGGYTF.